These 30 T cell receptor beta chains share one sample of origin, sequenced in a study of blood T cell repertoires in COVID-19. Measured with immunoSEQ multiplex PCR; TCRdb has only the in-frame clones, and not every one. The sample records approximately 220,000 clones, approximately 83% being singletons. Sequences were obtained from PBMCs or T cells enriched from blood (not recorded which). The source of these receptors is a woman aged 50 to 60 who had been exposed to COVID-19.

This clone showed up just a few times. The chain couples TRBV2 to TRBJ1-4; D remains unclear. Germline V gene data show CDR1 as SNHLY and CDR2 as FYNNEI. This CDR3 comprises 15 residues. V gave up 6 bases and J gave up 8 bases, with 19 bases separating them. CDR3 bases: TGTGCCAGCAGCCCGCCGGGGTCTGGCGACGAAAAACTGTTTTTT. Protein: CASSPPGSGDEKLFF.

The sample holds a few counts of this clone. The genes are TRBV2 and TRBJ2-7; D is possibly TRBD1 (5 bases). The germline gives CDR1 SNHLY, CDR2 FYNNEI. V lost 5 bases and J lost 1, with 18 bases in between. The CDR3 is 16 amino acids. The CDR3 nucleotides read TGTGCCAGCAGTTCAACTCTACGCGCAGGGTCCTACGAGCAGTACTTC. Residues: CASSSTLRAGSYEQYF.

The chain has TRBV7-9 and TRBJ2-5, with 9 bases identical to TRBD2. Germline V CDR1 and CDR2: SEHNR, FQNEAQ (reference sequence). The V segment lost 5 bases and the J segment 5 bases; nucleotides outside the gene matches: 6. This CDR3 has 14 amino acids. The CDR3 coding sequence is TGTGCCAGCAGCCCCCCCGCGGGGGGGGAGACCCAGTACTTC. Translated: CASSPPAGGETQYF.

The chain has TRBV12-3 or TRBV12-4 and TRBJ2-3; a weak D match, TRBD1 (6 bases). Trimming took 7 bases from V and 8 from J, leaving 13 bases between them. The CDR3 spans 12 residues. The CDR3 sequence: CASTYRAGTQYF. CDR3 DNA: TGTGCCAGCACGTACAGGGCCGGTACGCAGTATTTT.

The chain combines TRBV7-8 with TRBJ2-2, with D possibly TRBD2 on 6 matching bases. This CDR3 is built from 16 residues. V lost 5 bases, J lost 5 bases, and 18 bases lay in between. Germline assignment: CDR1 SGHVS and CDR2 FQNEAQ. This CDR3 is CASSRSGPAGTGELFF. DNA for the CDR3: TGTGCCAGCAGCCGGAGTGGTCCGGCGGGGACCGGGGAGCTGTTTTTT.

V is TRBV6-5 and J is TRBJ1-3; TRBD1 matches 7 bases. The CDR3 loop spans 14 amino acids. CDR1 and CDR2 (germline): MNHEY, SVGAGI. The V and J ends lost 6 bases and 7 bases, in that order; junction bases with no gene match: 9. CDR3 amino acids: CASSDGTVTNTIYF. CDR3 in DNA: TGTGCCAGCAGCGACGGGACAGTTACGAACACCATATATTTT.

The chain is built from TRBV2 and TRBJ2-3, with 7 bases identical to TRBD1. CDR3 length equals 16 residues. The ends lost 6 bases at V and 5 bases at J; junction bases unmatched: 14. CDR1 is SNHLY and CDR2 is FYNNEI in the germline V gene. The CDR3 coding sequence is TGTGCCAGCAGGTATCAGGGACAGTTTGGTGTAGATACGCAGTATTTT. Encoded protein: CASRYQGQFGVDTQYF.

The chain carries TRBV30 and TRBJ1-1, with D possibly TRBD1 on 5 matching bases. The CDR3 contains 14 residues. Trimming took off 8 bases at V and 8 bases at J, with 24 bases between the two ends. Germline V gene sequence: CDR1 GTSNPN, CDR2 SVGIG (reference sequence). The CDR3 coding sequence is TGTGCCCATCGACGCAGTGGGGGACTCCCGGAAGCTTTCTTT. Translating gives CAHRRSGGLPEAFF. The variable domain in full, with the rest retrieved from reference TRBV30 and TRBJ1-1, is SQTIHQWPATLVQPVGSPLSLECTVEGTSNPNLYWYRQAAGRGLQLLFYSVGIGQISSEVPQNLSASRPQDRQFILSSKKLLLSDSGFYLCAHRRSGGLPEAFFGQGTRLTVV.

The V gene is TRBV9, the J gene TRBJ1-2; D gene uncertain. Germline CDR1 and CDR2: SGDLS and YYNGEE. The V gene lost 0 bases and the J gene lost 1 base, with 10 bases spanning the gap. The length of the CDR3 is 15 residues. The CDR3 reads CASSVGLSDNYGYTF. CDR3 bases: TGTGCCAGCAGCGTAGGGTTGTCAGATAACTATGGCTACACCTTC.

This rearrangement joins TRBV4-2 to TRBJ1-2; 9 bases are shared with TRBD1. The junction had 5 bases not matched to a gene; V was cut back by 4 bases and J by 8 bases. The CDR3 contains 13 residues. Germline loops: CDR1 LGHNA, CDR2 YNFKEQ. The CDR3 bases are TGTGCCAGCAGCCCGGGGACAGGGCGAGGCTACACCTTC. The encoded protein is CASSPGTGRGYTF.

The count of this clone is one. The CDR3: CASSLDPRGNTGELFF. The CDR3 coding sequence is TGTGCCAGCAGCTTAGATCCAAGAGGGAACACCGGGGAGCTGTTTTTT. The chain has TRBV11-2 and TRBJ2-2; D is ambiguous. Trimming cost V 0 bases and J 1 base, with 9 bases left between them. CDR3 size: 16 residues. The germline gives CDR1 SGHAT, CDR2 FQNNGV.

This chain joins TRBV7-8 and TRBJ2-5; 9 bases align to TRBD2. This CDR3 is built from 16 residues. The germline V gene has CDR1 SGHVS and CDR2 FQNEAQ. V lost 7 bases, J lost 1 base, and 10 bases stayed unmatched. Here the CDR3 reads CASMDGAGGSQETQYF. Written as DNA, the CDR3 is TGTGCCAGCATGGACGGTGCGGGGGGGAGCCAAGAGACCCAGTACTTC.

The chain combines TRBV28 with TRBJ1-3; the D is unclear. Germline assignment: CDR1 MDHEN and CDR2 SYDVKM. Trimming took 1 base from V and 2 from J, leaving 6 bases between them. The CDR3 has 14 residues. CDR3 bases: TGTGCCAGCAGTTTATCCAGCGCTGGAAACACCATATATTTT. Translated: CASSLSSAGNTIYF.

The chain employs TRBV7-7 and TRBJ2-3; D is perhaps TRBD1 (5 bases). V lost 5 bases, J lost 1 base, and 13 bases lay in between. CDR3 length: 15 amino acids. Germline V CDR1 and CDR2: SSHAT, FNYEAQ (reference sequence). CDR3 sequence: CASSQGPGRTDTQYF. CDR3 DNA sequence: TGTGCCAGCAGCCAGGGTCCGGGTCGCACAGATACGCAGTATTTT.

The rearrangement uses TRBV5-1 and TRBJ2-2; D might be TRBD1 (6 bases). Germline values: CDR1 SGHRS, CDR2 YFSETQ. This CDR3 comprises 15 residues. V dropped 3 bases and J dropped 5 bases, with 14 bases sitting between them. CDR3 loop: CASSSWVQGTGELFF. In DNA form, the CDR3 reads TGCGCCAGCAGCTCATGGGTCCAGGGGACCGGGGAGCTGTTTTTT.

J is TRBJ1-2 and V is TRBV30, with 8 bases fitting TRBD1. Germline V CDR1 and CDR2: GTSNPN, SVGIG (reference sequence). V was clipped by 3 bases and J by 3 bases; unmatched bases: 3. The CDR3 has 13 amino acids. CDR3 DNA: TGTGCCTGGAGGGACAGGGAGGACTATGGCTACACCTTC. Protein product: CAWRDREDYGYTF.

The chain uses TRBV28 and TRBJ1-1, with a tentative D call TRBD1 (6 bases). The V end lost 5 bases, the J end lost 4 bases, and 14 bases lay between the germline ends. CDR1 and CDR2 from the germline V gene are MDHEN and SYDVKM. The length of the CDR3 is 14 residues. The CDR3 loop reads CASSQDSRGTEAFF. CDR3 nucleotides: TGTGCCAGCAGTCAGGACAGCCGGGGCACTGAAGCTTTCTTT.

The V call is TRBV10-2, the J call TRBJ1-3; TRBD1 agrees at 8 bases. Germline assignment: CDR1 WSHSY and CDR2 SAAADI. The CDR3 has 16 amino acids. Trimming cost V 2 bases and J 4 bases; bases outside gene matches: 7. The CDR3 region has the DNA TGCGCCAGCAGTGAGCGAGGGCAGGGGGCCGGAAACACCATATATTTT. Its translation: CASSERGQGAGNTIYF.

J is TRBJ1-1 and V is TRBV4-3; D call uncertain. Germline assignment: CDR1 LGHNA and CDR2 YSLEER. The germline V and J ends were trimmed by 0 bases and 10 bases, with 15 bases remaining between them. The CDR3 is made up of 14 amino acids. The CDR3 spells CASSQDPFAIGAFF. CDR3 DNA sequence: TGCGCCAGCAGCCAAGATCCGTTTGCAATCGGAGCTTTCTTT.

The chain carries TRBV2 and TRBJ1-6; D is perhaps TRBD1 (6 bases). The V end lost 5 bases, the J end lost 6 bases, and 8 bases lay between the germline ends. The CDR3 totals 13 residues. Germline V lookup: CDR1 SNHLY, CDR2 FYNNEI. CDR3 sequence: CASSLGANSPLHF. As DNA, the CDR3 is TGTGCCAGCAGTTTGGGGGCTAATTCACCCCTCCACTTT.

V usage is TRBV18 and J usage is TRBJ1-2, with 7 bases identical to TRBD1. Germline lookup yields CDR1 KGHSH and CDR2 LQKENI. The CDR3 is made up of 14 amino acids. The trim removed 0 bases at V and 5 bases at J, leaving 3 bases unmatched. CDR3 loop: CASSPPGTVYGYTF. The CDR3 nucleotides read TGTGCCAGCTCACCACCGGGGACAGTGTATGGCTACACCTTC.

V and J are TRBV28 and TRBJ1-3; maybe TRBD1 (5 bases). CDR1 is MDHEN, CDR2 SYDVKM, per germline. There are 16 residues in the CDR3. The V end was cut by 6 bases, the J end by 2 bases, with 17 bases between. Written as DNA, the CDR3 is TGTGCCAGCAGACCTTCAGGGAAAATGGCTGGAAACACCATATATTTT. This gives the protein CASRPSGKMAGNTIYF.

The rearrangement joins TRBV7-3 to TRBJ1-2; TRBD1 matches 8 bases. J lost 8 bases, V lost 3 bases, and 5 bases had no gene match. The CDR3 is 13 amino acids. Germline V CDR1 and CDR2: SGHTA, FQGTGA. The CDR3 nucleotides read TGTGCCAGCAGCTTCGAACAGGGGGAGGGCTACACCTTC. Encoded protein: CASSFEQGEGYTF.

The chain uses TRBV28 and TRBJ1-2; TRBD1 aligns across 9 bases. From germline, CDR1 is MDHEN and CDR2 SYDVKM. The CDR3 covers 16 residues. After removal of 4 bases from V and 2 bases from J, the junction contained 8 bases not matched to a gene. The CDR3 nucleotides read TGTGCCAGCAGTTCCCTCTCCGGGACAGGGAACTATGGCTACACCTTC. Protein product: CASSSLSGTGNYGYTF.

The V gene is TRBV3-1 (or the pseudogene TRBV3-2), the J gene TRBJ1-5; D is ambiguous. The germline CDR1 and CDR2 sequences are LGHDT and YNNKEL (reference sequence). Trimming took 4 bases from V and 3 from J, leaving 16 bases between them. The CDR3 consists of 16 residues. CDR3 in amino acids: CASSLSPPPINQPQHF. In nucleotides, the CDR3 is TGTGCCAGCAGCCTAAGCCCCCCCCCGATCAATCAGCCCCAGCATTTT.

The chain uses TRBV5-4 and TRBJ1-2, with TRBD1 identical over 9 bases. CDR1 SGHNT and CDR2 YYREEE come from the germline V gene (reference sequence). The J segment lost 7 bases and the V segment lost 2 bases, leaving 3 bases of the junction unmatched. This CDR3 is 13 amino acids long. CDR3 sequence: CASSLQGARGYTF. CDR3 nucleotide sequence: TGTGCCAGCAGCTTACAGGGGGCTCGTGGCTACACCTTC.

The chain joins TRBV12-3 or TRBV12-4 to TRBJ1-2, with no clear D. The CDR3 covers 12 residues. Trimming pared 3 bases from V and 6 bases from J, leaving 8 bases between. CDR3 DNA: TGTGCCAGCAGTTTGCGAGGGAATGGCTACACCTTC. It encodes CASSLRGNGYTF.

The chain employs TRBV7-9 and TRBJ1-2, with 9 bases identical to TRBD1. CDR1 and CDR2 from the germline V gene are SEHNR and FQNEAQ (reference sequence). V shed 5 bases, J shed 1 base, and the junction held 5 bases outside the gene matches. The CDR3 is 15 amino acids. The CDR3 sequence is CASSPGQGHNYGYTF. In nucleotides, the CDR3 is TGTGCCAGCAGCCCGGGACAGGGACATAACTATGGCTACACCTTC.

A remark on this clone: The junction shows a germline mismatch at one end, possibly a read error. The genes are TRBV2 and TRBJ1-4; D gene uncertain. CDR3 length: 12 amino acids. From germline, CDR1 is SNHLY and CDR2 FYNNEI. CDR3 amino acids: CASSAPAARGLF. The CDR3 DNA reads TGTGCCAGCAGTGCCCCCGCTGCCCGGGGTTTGTTT.

CDR3 protein: CASSWRATLPYNEQFF. CDR3 DNA sequence: TGTGCCAGCAGCTGGAGAGCTACTCTCCCCTACAATGAGCAGTTCTTC. The chain has TRBV5-6 and TRBJ2-1; D is ambiguous. The CDR3 has 16 amino acids. V lost 3 bases and J 2 bases, leaving 15 bases between the germline ends. Per the germline V gene, CDR1 is SGHDT and CDR2 is YYEEEE.